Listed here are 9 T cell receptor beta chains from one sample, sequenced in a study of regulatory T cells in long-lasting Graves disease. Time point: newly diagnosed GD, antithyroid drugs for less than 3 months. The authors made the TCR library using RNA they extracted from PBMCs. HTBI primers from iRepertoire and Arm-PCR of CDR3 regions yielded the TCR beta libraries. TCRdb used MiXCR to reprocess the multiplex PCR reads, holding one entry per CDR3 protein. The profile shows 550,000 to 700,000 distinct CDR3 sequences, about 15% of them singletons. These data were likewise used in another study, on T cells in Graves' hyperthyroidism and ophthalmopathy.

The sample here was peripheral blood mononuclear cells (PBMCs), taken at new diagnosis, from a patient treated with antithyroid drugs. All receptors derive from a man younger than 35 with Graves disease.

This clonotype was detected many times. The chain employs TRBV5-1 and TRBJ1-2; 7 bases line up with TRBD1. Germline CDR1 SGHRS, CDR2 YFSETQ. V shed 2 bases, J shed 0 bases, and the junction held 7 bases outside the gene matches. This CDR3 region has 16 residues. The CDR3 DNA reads TGCGCCAGCAGCTTAAAACAGGGGCAAGCTAACTATGGCTACACCTTC. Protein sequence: CASSLKQGQANYGYTF.

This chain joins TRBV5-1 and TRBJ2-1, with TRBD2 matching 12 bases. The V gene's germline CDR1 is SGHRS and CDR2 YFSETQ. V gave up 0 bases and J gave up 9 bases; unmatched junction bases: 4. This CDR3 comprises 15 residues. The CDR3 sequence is CASSLGTSGVSEQFF. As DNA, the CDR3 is TGCGCCAGCAGCTTGGGGACTAGCGGGGTCAGTGAGCAGTTCTTC.

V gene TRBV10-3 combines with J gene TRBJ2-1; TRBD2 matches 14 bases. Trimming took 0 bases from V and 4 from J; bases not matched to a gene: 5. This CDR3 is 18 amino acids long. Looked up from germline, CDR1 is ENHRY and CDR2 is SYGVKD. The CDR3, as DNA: TGTGCCATCAGTGAGTCGATGGGGACTAGCGGGAGTTACAATGAGCAGTTCTTC. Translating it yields CAISESMGTSGSYNEQFF.

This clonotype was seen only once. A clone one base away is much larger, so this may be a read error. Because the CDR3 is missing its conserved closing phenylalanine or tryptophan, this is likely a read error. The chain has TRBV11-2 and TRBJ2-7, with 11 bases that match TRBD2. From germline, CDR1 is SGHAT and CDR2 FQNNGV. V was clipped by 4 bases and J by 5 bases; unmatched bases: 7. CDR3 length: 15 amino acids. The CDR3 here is CASSSLAGEAHEQYL. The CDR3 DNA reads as TGTGCCAGCAGCTCACTAGCGGGAGAAGCTCACGAGCAGTACCTC.

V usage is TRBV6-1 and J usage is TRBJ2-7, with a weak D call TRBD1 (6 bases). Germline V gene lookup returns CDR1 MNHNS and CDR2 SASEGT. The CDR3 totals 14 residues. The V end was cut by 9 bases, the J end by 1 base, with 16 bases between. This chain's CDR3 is CASQGPDRSYEQYF. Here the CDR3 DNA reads TGTGCCAGTCAAGGTCCGGACAGATCCTACGAGCAGTACTTC.

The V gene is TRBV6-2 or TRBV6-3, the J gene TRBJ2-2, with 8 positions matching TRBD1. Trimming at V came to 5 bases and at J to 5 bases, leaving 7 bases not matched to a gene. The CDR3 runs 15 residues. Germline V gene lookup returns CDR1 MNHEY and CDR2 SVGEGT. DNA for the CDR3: TGTGCCAGCAGTCCCCGACAGGGGTGGACCGGGGAGCTGTTTTTT. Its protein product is CASSPRQGWTGELFF.

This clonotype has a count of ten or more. The CDR3, as DNA: TGTGCCAGCTCACCCGGGCAGACTTATCAGCCCCAGCATTTT. Protein product: CASSPGQTYQPQHF. This chain connects TRBV18 to TRBJ1-5; D unresolved. Germline V gene data show CDR1 as KGHSH and CDR2 as LQKENI. V was cut by 3 bases and J by 5 bases, with 11 bases left in between. This CDR3 comprises 14 residues.

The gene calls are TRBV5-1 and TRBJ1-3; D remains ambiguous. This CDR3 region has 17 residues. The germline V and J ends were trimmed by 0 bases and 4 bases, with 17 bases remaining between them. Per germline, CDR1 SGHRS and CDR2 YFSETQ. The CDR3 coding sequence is TGCGCCAGCAGCTTGGGAGGCACCCCGGCGGGAGGAAACACCATATATTTT. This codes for CASSLGGTPAGGNTIYF.

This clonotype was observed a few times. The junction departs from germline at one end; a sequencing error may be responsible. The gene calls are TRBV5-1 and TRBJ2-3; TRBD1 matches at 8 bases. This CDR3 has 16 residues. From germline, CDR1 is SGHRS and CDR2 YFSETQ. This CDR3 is CASSTSGGQFTDTQYF. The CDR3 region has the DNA TGTGCCAGCAGCACCTCAGGGGGCCAGTTCACAGATACGCAGTATTTT.